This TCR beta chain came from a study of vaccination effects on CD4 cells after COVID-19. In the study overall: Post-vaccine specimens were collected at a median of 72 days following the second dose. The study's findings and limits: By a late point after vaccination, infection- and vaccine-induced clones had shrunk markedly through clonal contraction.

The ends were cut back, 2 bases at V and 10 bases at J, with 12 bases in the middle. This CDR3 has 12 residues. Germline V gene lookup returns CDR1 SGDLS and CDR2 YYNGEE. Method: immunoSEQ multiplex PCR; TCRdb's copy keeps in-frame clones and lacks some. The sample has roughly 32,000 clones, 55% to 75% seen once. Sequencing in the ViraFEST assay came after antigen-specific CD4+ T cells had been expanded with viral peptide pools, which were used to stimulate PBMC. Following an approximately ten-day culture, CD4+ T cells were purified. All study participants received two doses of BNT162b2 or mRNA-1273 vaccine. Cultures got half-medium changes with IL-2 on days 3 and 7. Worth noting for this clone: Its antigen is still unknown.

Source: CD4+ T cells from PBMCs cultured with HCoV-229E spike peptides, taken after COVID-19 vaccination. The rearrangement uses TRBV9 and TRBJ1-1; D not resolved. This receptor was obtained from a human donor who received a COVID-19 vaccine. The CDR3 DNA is TGTGCCAGCAGCGTGAGAGGATTGCGAGCTTTCTTT. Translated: CASSVRGLRAFF.